This T cell receptor beta chain was captured by sequencing in a study of blood T cell repertoires in COVID-19. The wider study: Acute and convalescent COVID-19 samples came from the United States, Italy and Spain. Sample material is recorded as cDNA or gDNA derived from T cells, B-cell-depleted T cells, or PBMCs.

The CDR3 spans 14 residues. V shed 3 bases and J shed 0 bases, with 6 bases lying between them. Germline V gene data show CDR1 as KGHSH and CDR2 as LQKENI. Original processing methods: The authors estimated nucleated cell counts from reference gene primer amplification. Repertoires were generated with immunoSEQ multiplex PCR, while TCRdb's copy carries only in-frame clones and drops some. That table is the source of V, J and clone size, and D and trimming were worked out from the DNA. The sample carries fewer than 250,000 clones, 80% to 95% recorded once. Seattle enrolled patients during active infection and tracked them longitudinally.

V and J are TRBV18 and TRBJ1-5; D call uncertain. The sequencing input was peripheral blood. The sequence came from a man aged 25-45 years with COVID-19, enrolled during active disease. The CDR3 DNA reads as TGTGCCAGCTCACCGGGAGATAGCAATCAGCCCCAGCATTTT. As protein: CASSPGDSNQPQHF.